The sequence of this T cell receptor (beta chain) was determined in a study of control samples from healthy donors and cancer patients. Clones were read by immunoSEQ multiplex PCR, and TCRdb kept only the in-frame ones, dropping some. This sample has 150,000 to 190,000 clones, with roughly 93% found just once. This clone was recorded once. Sequenced sample: blood. The receptor comes from a man in his fifties in good health.

CDR3 protein: CASSAALQSIDNEQFF. CDR3 nucleotides: TGTGCCAGCTCAGCCGCGCTCCAATCCATAGACAATGAGCAGTTCTTC. The V and J genes are TRBV18 and TRBJ2-1; D is uncertain. The V end was cut by 5 bases, the J end by 5 bases, with 19 bases between. The germline V gene encodes CDR1 KGHSH and CDR2 LQKENI. The CDR3 has 16 residues.